This T cell receptor beta chain was sequenced for a study of blood T cell repertoires in COVID-19. Study in general: Acute and convalescent COVID-19 specimens originated in the United States, Italy and Spain. Nucleic acid was either cDNA or gDNA, and it came from T cells, B-cell-depleted T cells, or PBMCs.

Patients in Seattle were enrolled during active infection, then followed longitudinally. The germline V gene has CDR1 ENHRY and CDR2 SYGVKD. The V end lost 9 bases, the J end lost 5 bases, and 15 bases lay between the germline ends. The CDR3 is made up of 13 amino acids. As handled by the study authors: Scientists estimated how many nucleated cells there were by amplifying reference gene primers. Sequencing used immunoSEQ multiplex PCR; TCRdb keeps in-frame clones, though not all of them. The DNA gave D and trimming, while V, J and clone size come from that table. The sample yields some 370,000 clones, approximately 87% seen once.

This chain links TRBV10-3 with TRBJ2-3, with TRBD1 as a possible D gene (6 bases). The TCR comes from a woman aged 25 to 39 with COVID-19, enrolled during active disease. Material for sequencing was peripheral blood. CDR3 amino acids: CAMKGGMGDTQYF. The CDR3 DNA is TGTGCCATGAAAGGGGGTATGGGAGATACGCAGTATTTT.